A selection of T cell receptor beta chains follows, all from one sample in a study of blood T cell repertoires in COVID-19. The protocol was immunoSEQ multiplex PCR, while the TCRdb copy is restricted to in-frame clones and leaves out a portion. The data show over 30,000 clones, with 88% seen just once and 14% held by the top ten. The sample comprised peripheral blood. These receptors all come from a human donor with active COVID-19. The donor label of this sample is uncertain. Both conserved end residues are part of each CDR3. D genes are given only for firm matches. Size tells how often a clone was seen (once, few, many) or the class of an expanded clone, and some rows leave it out.

NA | TRBJ2-2 | TRBV12-3/TRBV12-4 | NA | CASRTGTGELFF | TGTGCCAGCAGGACAGGAACCGGGGAGCTGTTTTTT
once | TRBJ1-2 | TRBV7-9 | TRBD1 | CASRPTGGYGYTF | TGTGCCAGCAGACCAACAGGGGGCTATGGCTACACCTTC
NA | TRBJ1-1 | TRBV7-9 | NA | CASSLAQGGKAFF | TGTGCCAGCAGCTTAGCACAGGGAGGGAAAGCTTTCTTT
NA | TRBJ1-2 | TRBV3-1/TRBV3-2 | TRBD1 | CASSQEPTGNYGYTF | TGTGCCAGCAGCCAAGAGCCGACAGGGAACTATGGCTACACCTTC
NA | TRBJ1-2 | TRBV5-1 | NA | CASSLKGSYGYTF | TGCGCCAGCAGCTTGAAAGGGAGCTATGGCTACACCTTC
medium-sized | TRBJ1-5 | TRBV19 | TRBD1 | CASSVTGGSEPQHF | TGTGCCAGTAGTGTAACAGGGGGCTCCGAGCCCCAGCATTTT
NA | TRBJ1-4 | TRBV7-9 | NA | CASSFRVVDEKLFF | TGTGCCAGCAGCTTCAGGGTAGTGGATGAAAAACTGTTTTTT
once | TRBJ2-4 | TRBV6-1 | NA | CASSEIRGSVQYF | TGTGCCAGCAGTGAAATAAGGGGGTCGGTTCAGTACTTC
NA | TRBJ2-7 | TRBV7-9 | TRBD2 | CASSSLLSGGRSYEQYF | TGTGCCAGCAGCTCCCTTTTGAGCGGGGGGCGCTCCTACGAGCAGTACTTC
few | TRBJ2-7 | TRBV5-4 | TRBD2 | CASSPRPSGGQTYEQYF | TGTGCCAGCAGCCCCAGACCTAGCGGGGGCCAAACCTACGAGCAGTACTTC
NA | TRBJ2-5 | TRBV5-6 | NA | CASSLGEETQYF | TGTGCCAGCAGCTTGGGGGAGGAGACCCAGTACTTC
once | TRBJ2-7 | TRBV15 | NA | CATSRAFRGSYEQYF | TGTGCCACCAGCAGAGCGTTCCGAGGCTCCTACGAGCAGTACTTC
NA | TRBJ2-7 | TRBV10-3 | TRBD1 | CAISERRTGGYEQYF | TGTGCCATCAGTGAGAGAAGGACAGGGGGCTACGAGCAGTACTTC
NA | TRBJ2-5 | TRBV6-6 | NA | CASSYRREGTQYF | TGTGCCAGCAGTTACCGGAGGGAAGGAACCCAGTACTTC
NA | TRBJ2-4 | TRBV29-1 | NA | CSVAQNIQYF | TGCAGCGTTGCTCAAAACATTCAGTACTTC
NA | TRBJ1-6 | TRBV19 | TRBD1 | CASSIQGGTPLHF | TGTGCCAGTAGTATACAAGGGGGCACACCCCTCCACTTT
NA | TRBJ2-5 | TRBV7-2 | TRBD2 | CASSQGGANQETQYF | TGTGCCAGCAGCCAGGGAGGGGCCAACCAAGAGACCCAGTACTTC
NA | TRBJ1-5 | TRBV7-2 | TRBD1 | CASSQQGASSNQPQHF | TGTGCCAGCAGTCAACAGGGGGCGTCTAGCAATCAGCCCCAGCATTTT
NA | TRBJ2-7 | TRBV20-1 | NA | CSASRGGRYEQYF | TGCAGTGCTAGTAGGGGGGGCAGGTACGAGCAGTACTTC
NA | TRBJ1-2 | TRBV5-4 | NA | CASSLNGGNYGYTF | TGTGCCAGCAGCTTGAATGGCGGAAACTATGGCTACACCTTC
NA | TRBJ1-3 | TRBV11-2 | NA | CASSLSITGNTIYF | TGTGCCAGCAGCTTATCCATCACTGGAAACACCATATATTTT
NA | TRBJ1-1 | TRBV4-2 | NA | CASSQERWGTGRAFF | TGTGCCAGCAGCCAAGAAAGATGGGGCACGGGGAGGGCTTTCTTT
few | TRBJ2-7 | TRBV19 | TRBD2 | CASRLAGSYEQYF | TGTGCCAGTAGACTAGCGGGATCCTACGAGCAGTACTTC
NA | TRBJ2-3 | TRBV7-2 | TRBD1 | CASSSQGAGLTDTQYF | TGTGCCAGCAGCTCGCAGGGGGCGGGCTTGACAGATACGCAGTATTTT
NA | TRBJ2-3 | TRBV3-1/TRBV3-2 | NA | CASSSGGGYTDTQYF | TGTGCCAGCAGCAGCGGCGGGGGCTACACAGATACGCAGTATTTT
NA | TRBJ2-3 | TRBV25-1 | NA | CASSNSARMTDTQYF | TGTGCCAGCAGTAATTCGGCTAGGATGACAGATACGCAGTATTTT
NA | TRBJ1-3 | TRBV9 | TRBD1 | CASSVRTGSSGNTIYF | TGTGCCAGCAGCGTCAGGACAGGGAGCTCTGGAAACACCATATATTTT
NA | TRBJ2-7 | TRBV3-1/TRBV3-2 | TRBD1 | CASRMTGGELYEQYF | TGTGCCAGCAGAATGACAGGGGGCGAACTTTACGAGCAGTACTTC
NA | TRBJ2-6 | TRBV18 | TRBD1 | CASSWTGLGFSGANVLTF | TGTGCCAGCTCGTGGACAGGGTTGGGATTCTCTGGGGCCAACGTCCTGACTTTC
NA | TRBJ1-2 | TRBV7-3 | TRBD1 | CASSPEGTGGHYGYTF | TGTGCCAGCAGCCCGGAGGGGACAGGGGGCCACTATGGCTACACCTTC
NA | TRBJ2-7 | TRBV27 | TRBD1 | CASSRQGSYEQYF | TGTGCCAGCAGTAGACAGGGGTCCTACGAGCAGTACTTC
NA | TRBJ2-3 | TRBV5-4 | NA | CASSLEYSTRGVRTDTQYF | TGTGCCAGCAGCCTGGAATACTCCACCAGGGGAGTAAGGACAGATACGCAGTATTTT
NA | TRBJ2-2 | TRBV11-3 | NA | CASSLGRGALNTGELFF | TGTGCCAGCAGCTTGGGTCGGGGGGCCCTGAACACCGGGGAGCTGTTTTTT
NA | TRBJ1-2 | TRBV4-3 | TRBD1 | CASSQGTGNRYGYTF | TGCGCCAGCAGCCAAGGGACAGGCAACCGCTATGGCTACACCTTC
NA | TRBJ1-2 | TRBV5-1 | NA | CASSLVRNYGYTF | TGCGCCAGCAGCTTGGTCCGTAACTATGGCTACACCTTC
NA | TRBJ2-3 | TRBV7-2 | TRBD1 | CASRGDRGRADTQYF | TGTGCCAGCAGGGGGGACAGGGGAAGAGCAGATACGCAGTATTTT
NA | TRBJ1-2 | TRBV5-8 | NA | CASSFNRGAVGYTF | TGTGCCAGCAGCTTTAATCGGGGGGCCGTCGGCTACACCTTC
NA | TRBJ1-6 | TRBV28 | NA | CASSLDRDTFNSPLHF | TGTGCCAGCAGTCTAGACCGGGACACTTTTAATTCACCCCTCCACTTT
NA | TRBJ2-1 | TRBV5-4 | NA | CASRPGSSSYNEQFF | TGTGCCAGCAGGCCGGGGAGCAGCTCCTACAATGAGCAGTTCTTC
few | TRBJ1-3 | TRBV6-6 | TRBD1 | CASRGGATGNTIYF | TGTGCCAGCAGAGGGGGCGCGACAGGAAACACCATATATTTT
NA | TRBJ1-1 | TRBV25-1 | NA | CASTPGRGVHEAFF | TGTGCCAGCACCCCCGGGAGGGGAGTGCATGAAGCTTTCTTT
few | TRBJ2-6 | TRBV6-1 | TRBD1 | CASSADRGRISGANVLTF | TGTGCCAGCAGTGCGGACAGGGGGCGAATTTCTGGGGCCAACGTCCTGACTTTC
NA | TRBJ2-3 | TRBV18 | NA | CASSPSSGTTTDTQYF | TGTGCCAGCTCACCATCTAGTGGCACTACCACAGATACGCAGTATTTT
once | TRBJ2-7 | TRBV6-2/TRBV6-3 | NA | CASSYLGNTYEQYF | TGTGCCAGCAGTTACCTCGGGAACACCTACGAGCAGTACTTC
NA | TRBJ2-7 | TRBV4-1 | TRBD2 | CASSQIAGPAYEQYF | TGCGCCAGCAGCCAAATAGCGGGGCCGGCCTACGAGCAGTACTTC
NA | TRBJ1-4 | TRBV18 | TRBD1 | CASSNAGTGVEKLFF | TGTGCCAGCTCGAACGCAGGGACAGGGGTCGAAAAACTGTTTTTT
NA | TRBJ1-2 | TRBV2 | NA | CASSSGTSYGYTF | TGTGCCAGCAGTTCTGGGACTTCTTATGGCTACACCTTC
NA | TRBJ2-3 | TRBV2 | NA | CASSLDRMVGTDTQYF | TGTGCCAGCAGCCTTGACAGAATGGTAGGCACAGATACGCAGTATTTT
NA | TRBJ1-2 | TRBV7-2 | TRBD1 | CASSPQGQLLHGYTF | TGTGCCAGCAGCCCCCAGGGACAGCTCCTCCATGGCTACACCTTC
NA | TRBJ1-2 | TRBV4-3 | TRBD1 | CASSQILNPGQGAGGYTF | TGCGCCAGCAGCCAAATCCTTAACCCGGGACAGGGGGCTGGTGGCTACACCTTC
NA | TRBJ1-2 | TRBV7-2 | TRBD1 | CASIPGQGRYGYTF | TGTGCCAGCATCCCCGGACAGGGGAGGTATGGCTACACCTTC